Below are 21 T cell receptor beta chains sequenced from a single sample in a study of T cell repertoires in cytomegalovirus infection. TCRdb called the reads again in MiXCR, with one record for every CDR3 protein. The profile shows 750,000 to 950,000 distinct CDR3 sequences, under 35% of them singletons. For these receptors, no antigen is known. The material sequenced was cultured CD8+ T cells from PBMCs, taken from culture after CMV antigen stimulation. The receptors here all came from a human donor in good health (CMV status not recorded). Some clones in this sample may be carry-over from other donors' samples.

The genes are TRBV6-6 and TRBJ2-5; D gene uncertain. The V and J ends lost 2 bases and 5 bases respectively, with 15 bases between them. The CDR3 runs to 15 residues. Germline CDR1 is MNHNY and CDR2 is SVGAGI (reference sequence). The CDR3 DNA reads as TGTGCCAGCAGTTACCTTACTGCCGTGGGGGAGACCCAGTACTTC. Protein sequence: CASSYLTAVGETQYF.

This clonotype has only a few counts. This chain joins TRBV20-1 and TRBJ1-6; 10 nucleotides line up with TRBD1. The V gene's germline CDR1 is DFQATT and CDR2 SNEGSKA (reference sequence). CDR3 length: 15 amino acids. V was clipped by 3 bases and J by 7 bases; unmatched bases: 6. The CDR3 DNA reads as TGCAGTGCTAGTCGGGACAGGGGAGTGAATTCACCCCTCCACTTT. This translates into CSASRDRGVNSPLHF.

This clonotype was seen a handful of times. The chain couples TRBV4-1 to TRBJ2-1, with 13 bases fitting TRBD2. With V trimmed by 0 bases and J by 6 bases, 8 bases remained unmatched. The CDR3 covers 18 residues. Per germline, CDR1 MGHRA and CDR2 YSYEKL. This CDR3 is CASSQDLLAGGPGNEQFF. In DNA, the CDR3 is TGCGCCAGCAGCCAAGATCTACTAGCGGGGGGGCCTGGCAATGAGCAGTTCTTC.

This clonotype was seen a handful of times. This chain links TRBV4-1 with TRBJ1-2; D might be TRBD1 (5 bases). Germline-derived CDR1 and CDR2 are MGHRA and YSYEKL. Trimming removed 0 bases at V and 4 bases at J, with 15 bases between. This CDR3 comprises 16 residues. CDR3: CASSQDSAGTIYGYTF. The CDR3 nucleotides read TGCGCCAGCAGCCAAGATTCTGCAGGGACGATCTATGGCTACACCTTC.

This clonotype has more than one count but fewer than ten. The chain joins TRBV7-6 to TRBJ2-4, with TRBD1 identical over 8 bases. The V and J ends lost 4 bases and 0 bases, in that order; junction bases with no gene match: 17. The CDR3 totals 20 residues. Looked up from germline, CDR1 is SGHVS and CDR2 is FNYEAQ. CDR3 loop: CASSSGGQGYGSLAKNIQYF. In DNA, the CDR3 is TGTGCCAGCAGCTCAGGCGGACAGGGATATGGGTCACTAGCCAAAAACATTCAGTACTTC. The full variable domain, with the rest looked up from reference TRBV7-6 and TRBJ2-4, is GAGVSQSPRYKVTKRGQDVALRCDPISGHVSLYWYRQALGQGPEFLTYFNYEAQQDKSGLPNDRFSAERPEGSISTLTIQRTEQRDSAMYRCASSSGGQGYGSLAKNIQYFGAGTRLSVL.

This clonotype was found many times. The J gene is TRBJ2-7, the V gene TRBV12-3 or TRBV12-4; D is possibly TRBD1 or TRBD2 (6 bases each). The length of the CDR3 is 14 residues. Trimming removed 5 bases from V and 3 bases from J, with 14 bases in between. The CDR3 nucleotides are TGTGCCAGCAGTCCCGTTGGAGGGGGCTACGAGCAGTACTTC. Encoded protein: CASSPVGGGYEQYF.

The gene calls are TRBV4-1 and TRBJ2-3; D is unresolved. The germline V and J ends were trimmed by 0 bases and 0 bases, with 10 bases remaining between them. The CDR3 sequence is 16 residues long. Looked up from germline, CDR1 is MGHRA and CDR2 is YSYEKL. The CDR3 is CASSQEAATSTDTQYF. The CDR3 nucleotides are TGCGCCAGCAGCCAAGAGGCGGCTACTAGCACAGATACGCAGTATTTT.

This clonotype turned up a few times. V gene TRBV28 combines with J gene TRBJ2-1, with 8 bases aligning to TRBD1. Per the germline V gene, CDR1 is MDHEN and CDR2 is SYDVKM. This CDR3 spans 16 amino acids. Trimming cost V 2 bases and J 3 bases; bases outside gene matches: 6. CDR3 region: CASSLQQGVIYNEQFF. Written as DNA, the CDR3 is TGTGCCAGCAGTTTACAACAGGGGGTAATCTACAATGAGCAGTTCTTC.

The chain has TRBV3-1 and TRBJ2-2, with D tentatively TRBD2 (5 bases). Trimming took off 8 bases at V and 2 bases at J, with 18 bases between the two ends. CDR1 is LGHDT and CDR2 is YNNKEL in the germline V gene (reference sequence). This CDR3 spans 16 amino acids. The CDR3 reads CASAAREGINTGELFF. DNA of the CDR3: TGTGCCAGCGCAGCCAGAGAGGGCATTAACACCGGGGAGCTGTTTTTT.

The chain carries TRBV6-5 and TRBJ1-1, with D uncertain. There are 14 residues in the CDR3. In germline, CDR1 is MNHEY, CDR2 SVGAGI. V lost 5 bases, J lost 4 bases, and 14 bases lay in between. CDR3 in amino acids: CASSRDGGSTEAFF. The CDR3 coding sequence is TGTGCCAGCAGTCGGGATGGAGGGAGCACTGAAGCTTTCTTT.

This clonotype was found once. The chain joins TRBV27 to TRBJ1-5; tentatively, D is TRBD1 (5 bases). Trimming stripped 5 bases from V and 6 bases from J, with 20 bases between. Looked up from germline, CDR1 is MNHEY and CDR2 is SMNVEV (reference sequence). CDR3 length: 16 residues. The CDR3 loop is CASSPDPGLSGQPQHF. DNA for the CDR3: TGTGCCAGCAGTCCGGATCCAGGGCTGAGTGGTCAGCCCCAGCATTTT.

V is TRBV6-6 and J is TRBJ1-2; D is possibly TRBD1 (5 bases). The length of the CDR3 is 16 residues. CDR1 and CDR2 from the germline V gene are MNHNY and SVGAGI (reference sequence). The V end lost 2 bases, the J end lost 1 base, and 14 bases lay between the germline ends. As DNA, the CDR3 is TGTGCCAGCAGTTACAGGCCTTTGGGGGATAACTATGGCTACACCTTC. This codes for CASSYRPLGDNYGYTF.

This clonotype was detected only a few times. The chain recombines TRBV12-3 or TRBV12-4 with TRBJ2-1; a weak D match, TRBD1 (6 bases). This CDR3 is 16 amino acids long. The V gene lost 3 bases and the J gene lost 0 bases, with 12 bases spanning the gap. The CDR3 DNA follows: TGTGCCAGCAGTTTCCTTCCGGACAGCTCCTACAATGAGCAGTTCTTC. Translation gives CASSFLPDSSYNEQFF.

The table lists this clonotype with a few counts. The rearrangement links TRBV27 to TRBJ1-5; D is uncertain. This CDR3 spans 15 amino acids. Germline assignment: CDR1 MNHEY and CDR2 SMNVEV (reference sequence). With 5 bases removed from V and 3 bases from J, the gap between germline ends came to 14 bases. CDR3 residues: CASSLTRRPNQPQHF. CDR3 nucleotides: TGTGCCAGCAGTCTCACAAGGAGGCCCAATCAGCCCCAGCATTTT.

This clonotype appeared a few times. The chain is built from TRBV29-1 and TRBJ2-7, with no clear D. The CDR3 has 13 residues. Germline V lookup: CDR1 SQVTM, CDR2 ANQGSEA. V gave up 2 bases and J gave up 0 bases, with 8 bases separating them. The DNA for the CDR3 is TGCAGCGTTGAATTGGAGAACTCCTACGAGCAGTACGTC. This encodes CSVELENSYEQYV.

The V call is TRBV11-1, the J call TRBJ2-5; D remains unclear. Trimming removed 5 bases from V and 1 base from J, with 14 bases in between. The CDR3 has 15 residues. Looked up from germline, CDR1 is SGHAT and CDR2 is FQDESV (reference sequence). The CDR3 region is CASSLHQALQETQYF. The CDR3 region has the DNA TGTGCCAGCAGCCTTCATCAGGCGCTCCAAGAGACCCAGTACTTC.

This clonotype turned up a few times. The rearrangement joins TRBV9 to TRBJ1-5; the match to TRBD1 covers 7 bases. The junction had 3 bases not matched to a gene; V was cut back by 6 bases and J by 3 bases. Germline CDR1 and CDR2: SGDLS and YYNGEE. This CDR3 spans 13 amino acids. In DNA, the CDR3 is TGTGCCAGCAACAGGGGTGACAATCAGCCCCAGCATTTT. This gives the protein CASNRGDNQPQHF.

The V and J genes are TRBV6-6 and TRBJ2-7; weak D call: TRBD1 (5 bases). Trimming cost V 10 bases and J 0 bases, with 10 bases left between them. Germline V gene data show CDR1 as MNHNY and CDR2 as SVGAGI (reference sequence). The CDR3 is 12 residues long. For the CDR3, the DNA is TGTGCCATCCAGGGTTCCTCCTACGAGCAGTACGTC. Amino acid sequence: CAIQGSSYEQYV.

This clonotype has more than one count but fewer than ten. The rearrangement links TRBV7-6 to TRBJ1-4, with 10 bases that match TRBD1. The V gene end was trimmed by 3 bases and the J gene end by 7 bases; junction bases not matched to a gene: 5. Germline assignment: CDR1 SGHVS and CDR2 FNYEAQ. This CDR3 region has 15 residues. This chain's CDR3 is CASSLTGGAREKLFF. The CDR3 DNA reads TGTGCCAGCAGCTTGACAGGGGGCGCACGTGAAAAACTGTTTTTT.

This clonotype was observed a handful of times. This chain joins TRBV27 and TRBJ2-5, with TRBD1 matching over 9 bases. The CDR3 extends over 16 amino acids. J gave up 5 bases and V 5 bases, and 12 bases lay outside the gene matches. Germline V gene data show CDR1 as MNHEY and CDR2 as SMNVEV (reference sequence). The CDR3 DNA reads as TGTGCCAGCAGTCGGGTCTTACAGGGGGCAGGGGAGACCCAGTACTTC. Its translation: CASSRVLQGAGETQYF.

The genes are TRBV27 and TRBJ2-2; a weak D match, TRBD2 (6 bases). CDR3 length equals 14 residues. Germline V gene sequence: CDR1 MNHEY, CDR2 SMNVEV (reference sequence). The V end was cut by 2 bases, the J end by 6 bases, with 10 bases between. The CDR3 spells CASSLGGYAGELFF. The CDR3 DNA reads TGTGCCAGCAGTTTAGGGGGGTACGCCGGGGAGCTGTTTTTT.